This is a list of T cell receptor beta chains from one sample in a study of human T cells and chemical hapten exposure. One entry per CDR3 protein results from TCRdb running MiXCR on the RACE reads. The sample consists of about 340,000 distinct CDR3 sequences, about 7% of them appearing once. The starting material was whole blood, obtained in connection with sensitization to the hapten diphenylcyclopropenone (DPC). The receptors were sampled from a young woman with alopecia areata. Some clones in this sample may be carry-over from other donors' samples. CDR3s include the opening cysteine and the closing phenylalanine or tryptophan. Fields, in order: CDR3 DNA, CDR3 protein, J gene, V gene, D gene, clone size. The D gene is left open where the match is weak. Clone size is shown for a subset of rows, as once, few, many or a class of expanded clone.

TGTGCCAGCAGCTTACCGCAGGGCGCAGATACGCAGTATTTT,CASSLPQGADTQYF,TRBJ2-3,TRBV7-2,NA,many
TGTGCCAGCAGTTTAGGGCAGACTTTCTATGGCTACACCTTC,CASSLGQTFYGYTF,TRBJ1-2,TRBV12-3/TRBV12-4,NA,NA
TGCGCCAGCAGCCAAGAAAGTCCAGGGGGCTATGGCTACACCTTC,CASSQESPGGYGYTF,TRBJ1-2,TRBV4-1,TRBD1,many
TGTGCCAGCAGTCCCCCCAGGGGGGGGCTCGGAACTGAAGCTTTCTTT,CASSPPRGGLGTEAFF,TRBJ1-1,TRBV6-2/TRBV6-3,TRBD1,many
TGTGCCAGCTCCCCGGATAGCGTAGCAGATACGCAGTATTTT,CASSPDSVADTQYF,TRBJ2-3,TRBV18,NA,NA
TGTGCCATCAGTGACTCGGGGGGCTCCTACGAGCAGTACTTC,CAISDSGGSYEQYF,TRBJ2-7,TRBV10-3,TRBD2,few
TGTGCCAGCAGTAACAGACAGGGACGGGAGTACTTC,CASSNRQGREYF,TRBJ2-7,TRBV6-5,TRBD1,few
TGTGCCAGCAGTTACTCGAATATCGCGGTGAACTATGGCTACACCTTC,CASSYSNIAVNYGYTF,TRBJ1-2,TRBV6-2/TRBV6-3,NA,NA
TGTGCCAGCAGCGTAGGGATTAGCGTCCCACCCGAGCAGTACTTC,CASSVGISVPPEQYF,TRBJ2-7,TRBV9,NA,NA
TGTGCCAGCACCTACAGGGGAGGCAATCAGCCCCAGCATTTT,CASTYRGGNQPQHF,TRBJ1-5,TRBV6-2/TRBV6-3,TRBD1,few
TGTGCCAGCAGCCCGGATGAGGGACCACGTTACAATGAGCAGTTCTTC,CASSPDEGPRYNEQFF,TRBJ2-1,TRBV7-9,NA,many
TGTGCCACCAGTGATTTTGCGGGCCCTTCTAACTATGGCTACACCTTC,CATSDFAGPSNYGYTF,TRBJ1-2,TRBV24-1,NA,many
TGCGCCAGCAGCTTGATGGGAGGGGTAGATACGCAGTATTTT,CASSLMGGVDTQYF,TRBJ2-3,TRBV5-1,TRBD2,NA
TGTGCCAGCAGCGGCGGACAGGGGACCACTGAAGCTTTCTTT,CASSGGQGTTEAFF,TRBJ1-1,TRBV7-2,TRBD1,many
TGTGCCAGCAGTTTAACGACAGGGAGTAGCACAGATACGCAGTATTTT,CASSLTTGSSTDTQYF,TRBJ2-3,TRBV27,TRBD1,few
TGTGCCAGCAGTGACCCCCTGGCAGGGACCGGGGAGCTGTTTTTT,CASSDPLAGTGELFF,TRBJ2-2,TRBV6-1,NA,few
TGTGCCAGCAGGCGGTCCACCCGAACTACCCAGTTCTTC,CASRRSTRTTQFF,TRBJ2-1,TRBV6-2/TRBV6-3,NA,many
TGTGCCAGCAGCTCTACAGGATCGAGCAATCAGCCCCAGCATTTT,CASSSTGSSNQPQHF,TRBJ1-5,TRBV7-9,NA,many
TGCGCCAGCAGCCAAGTCTTCGGAACTAGCGGAGCGGATACGCAGTATTTT,CASSQVFGTSGADTQYF,TRBJ2-3,TRBV4-3,TRBD2,few
TGTGCCAGCAGTTACGAGGCCCATCAGCCCCAGCATTTT,CASSYEAHQPQHF,TRBJ1-5,TRBV6-2/TRBV6-3,NA,NA
TGTGCCAGCAGTCAGGCAGGACCCCATGGCTACACCTTC,CASSQAGPHGYTF,TRBJ1-2,TRBV27,NA,NA
TGCAGTGCTGCGACAGCCCGACCGAATCAAAATGAAAAACTGTTTTTT,CSAATARPNQNEKLFF,TRBJ1-4,TRBV20-1,NA,NA
TGTGCCAGCAGCGATGACAGGGGGACCGGGGAGCTGTTTTTT,CASSDDRGTGELFF,TRBJ2-2,TRBV6-1,TRBD1,NA
TGCAGCGGCGAGCAGGGGGGGACTGAAGCTTTCTTT,CSGEQGGTEAFF,TRBJ1-1,TRBV29-1,TRBD1,NA
TGTGCCAGCAGTACGGGGCTCGGGGCCAACGTCCTGACTTTC,CASSTGLGANVLTF,TRBJ2-6,TRBV2,NA,many
TGCGCCAGCAGCCAAGTGCCCGTGGAAAACACTGAAGCTTTCTTT,CASSQVPVENTEAFF,TRBJ1-1,TRBV4-3,NA,few
TGTGCCAGCAGTACCAGACAGGGCCTTAATGAAAAACTGTTTTTT,CASSTRQGLNEKLFF,TRBJ1-4,TRBV12-3/TRBV12-4,TRBD1,many
TGTGCCAGCAGCCAAAGGACAGGGACAGCTAATAAATTGAACACTGAAGCTTTCTTT,CASSQRTGTANKLNTEAFF,TRBJ1-1,TRBV6-1,TRBD1,few
TGTGCCACCAGTGCTCCTGATCAGCCCCAGCATTTT,CATSAPDQPQHF,TRBJ1-5,TRBV24-1,NA,NA
TGTGCCAGCAGTCCCCCCATTAGCCCGTACAGGGGAACCTACGAGCAGTACTTC,CASSPPISPYRGTYEQYF,TRBJ2-7,TRBV27,TRBD1,NA
TGTGCCAGCAAGCCCAGCGAACTCAATTCACCCTACGAGCAGTACTTC,CASKPSELNSPYEQYF,TRBJ2-7,TRBV28,NA,few
TGTGCCATCAGTGAGTCCTCGACCATAGATCAGCCCCAGCATTTT,CAISESSTIDQPQHF,TRBJ1-5,TRBV10-3,NA,NA
TGTGCCAGCAGTTTAGGGGACTTCCAGGCCTACGAGCAGTACTTC,CASSLGDFQAYEQYF,TRBJ2-7,TRBV28,NA,NA
TGCGCCAGCAGCCAAGAAAGGGTTATGGCAGATACGCAGTATTTT,CASSQERVMADTQYF,TRBJ2-3,TRBV4-1,NA,few
TGCGCCAGCAGCCAAGAATTCGGCAGGGAAGATTCACCCCTCCACTTT,CASSQEFGREDSPLHF,TRBJ1-6,TRBV4-3,NA,many
TGTGCCAGCAGTTCCAGGGCCCCAGATACGCAGTATTTT,CASSSRAPDTQYF,TRBJ2-3,TRBV28,NA,many
TGTGCCAGCGGAAGACAGGGTAGGGGCACAGATACGCAGTATTTT,CASGRQGRGTDTQYF,TRBJ2-3,TRBV12-3/TRBV12-4,TRBD1,NA
TGTGCCAGCAGCGATATGGGACAGCCCTTGGAGCAGTACTTC,CASSDMGQPLEQYF,TRBJ2-7,TRBV3-1,TRBD1,many
TGTGCCAGCAGCGACCACACTGAAGCTTTCTTT,CASSDHTEAFF,TRBJ1-1,TRBV21-1,NA,many
TGCAGTGCTCCTCGTGAAAGGACAGGGGGCTACGAGCAGTACTTC,CSAPRERTGGYEQYF,TRBJ2-7,TRBV20-1,TRBD1,few
TGTGCCAGCAGCTTTAGGGGTCCCGGGACTAATGAAAAACTGTTTTTT,CASSFRGPGTNEKLFF,TRBJ1-4,TRBV5-6,NA,few
TGTGCCAGCAGCTTAGGGGGCGCAAGCTCCTACAATGAGCAGTTCTTC,CASSLGGASSYNEQFF,TRBJ2-1,TRBV7-2,NA,many
TGTGCCATCAGTGAGAATTATGCCCCGGGGGCCAACGTCCTGACTTTC,CAISENYAPGANVLTF,TRBJ2-6,TRBV10-3,NA,few
TGTGCCAGCAGTGAAGGGGGGCACCTTAATCAGCCCCAGCATTTT,CASSEGGHLNQPQHF,TRBJ1-5,TRBV6-1,NA,NA
TGTGCCACTTACAGGGGCAGGAACACTGAAGCTTTCTTT,CATYRGRNTEAFF,TRBJ1-1,TRBV6-5,TRBD1,NA
TGTGCCAGCAGCCTCTACGGGGGGGACTCCTACGAGCAGTACTTC,CASSLYGGDSYEQYF,TRBJ2-7,TRBV7-9,TRBD2,many
TGCAGCGTTGAAGGGCCGGGTGGTGAAAAACTGTTTTTT,CSVEGPGGEKLFF,TRBJ1-4,TRBV29-1,NA,NA
TGTGCCAGCAACAGGGGCAGGGTGGCAGATACGCAGTATTTT,CASNRGRVADTQYF,TRBJ2-3,TRBV6-1,TRBD1,few
TGTGCCAGCAGACAGGGACCCCTCATGAACACTGAAGCTTTCTTT,CASRQGPLMNTEAFF,TRBJ1-1,TRBV9,NA,few
TGCGCCAGCAGCCAAGACAGGGGGCGATCACCCCTCCACTTT,CASSQDRGRSPLHF,TRBJ1-6,TRBV4-3,TRBD1,many
TGTGCCAGCAGCCCCCGACAGGGAGGATACGAGCAGTACTTC,CASSPRQGGYEQYF,TRBJ2-7,TRBV6-2/TRBV6-3,NA,NA